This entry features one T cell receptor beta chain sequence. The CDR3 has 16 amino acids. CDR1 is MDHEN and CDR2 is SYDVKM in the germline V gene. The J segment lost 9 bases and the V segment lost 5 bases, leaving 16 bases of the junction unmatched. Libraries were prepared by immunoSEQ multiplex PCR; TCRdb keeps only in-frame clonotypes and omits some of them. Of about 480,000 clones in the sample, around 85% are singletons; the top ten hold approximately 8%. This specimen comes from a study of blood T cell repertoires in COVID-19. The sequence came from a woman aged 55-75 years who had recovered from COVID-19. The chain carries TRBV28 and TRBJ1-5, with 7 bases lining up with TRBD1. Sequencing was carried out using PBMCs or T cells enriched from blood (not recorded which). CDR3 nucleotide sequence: TGTGCCAGCAGTCGTTCGACAGGGACCGGTGTACGGCCCCAGCATTTT. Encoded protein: CASSRSTGTGVRPQHF.